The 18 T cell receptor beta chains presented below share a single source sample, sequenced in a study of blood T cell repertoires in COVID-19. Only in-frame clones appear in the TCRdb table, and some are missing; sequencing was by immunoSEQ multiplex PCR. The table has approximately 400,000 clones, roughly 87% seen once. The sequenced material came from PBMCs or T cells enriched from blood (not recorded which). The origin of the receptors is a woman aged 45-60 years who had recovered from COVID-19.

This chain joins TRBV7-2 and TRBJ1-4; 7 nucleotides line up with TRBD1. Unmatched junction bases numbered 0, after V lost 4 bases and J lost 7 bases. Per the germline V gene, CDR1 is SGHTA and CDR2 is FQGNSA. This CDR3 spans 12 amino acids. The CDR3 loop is CASSYRGEKLFF. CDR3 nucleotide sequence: TGTGCCAGCAGCTACAGGGGTGAAAAACTGTTTTTT.

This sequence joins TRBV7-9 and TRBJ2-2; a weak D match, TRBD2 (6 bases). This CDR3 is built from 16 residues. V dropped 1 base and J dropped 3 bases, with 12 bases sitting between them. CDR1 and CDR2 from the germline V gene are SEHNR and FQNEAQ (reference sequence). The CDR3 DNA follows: TGTGCCAGCAGCTTAGGGGCACTAGCCCACACCGGGGAGCTGTTTTTT. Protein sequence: CASSLGALAHTGELFF.

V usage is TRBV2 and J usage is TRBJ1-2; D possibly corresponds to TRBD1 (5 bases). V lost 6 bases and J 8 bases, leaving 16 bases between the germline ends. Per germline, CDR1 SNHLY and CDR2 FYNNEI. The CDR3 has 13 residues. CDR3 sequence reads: CASRVEQVEGYTF. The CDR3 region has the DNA TGTGCCAGCAGGGTAGAACAGGTAGAGGGCTACACCTTC.

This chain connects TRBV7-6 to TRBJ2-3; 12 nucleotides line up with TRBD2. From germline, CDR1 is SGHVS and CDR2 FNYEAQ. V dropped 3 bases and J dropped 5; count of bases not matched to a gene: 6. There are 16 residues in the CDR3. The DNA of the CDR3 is TGTGCCAGCAGCTTCAGACTAGCGGGGGCAAGAGATACGCAGTATTTT. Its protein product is CASSFRLAGARDTQYF.

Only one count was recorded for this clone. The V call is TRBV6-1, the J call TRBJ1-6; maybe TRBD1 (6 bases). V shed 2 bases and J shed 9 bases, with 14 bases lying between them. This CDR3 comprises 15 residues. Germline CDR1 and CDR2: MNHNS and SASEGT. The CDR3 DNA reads TGTGCCAGCAGTGAAAGTGGGGGCAGGAGTTCACCCCTCCACTTT. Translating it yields CASSESGGRSSPLHF.

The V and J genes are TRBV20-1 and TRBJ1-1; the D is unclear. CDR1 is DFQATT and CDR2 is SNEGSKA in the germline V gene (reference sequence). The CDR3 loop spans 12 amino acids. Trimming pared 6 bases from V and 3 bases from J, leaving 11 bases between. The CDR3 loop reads CSASREYTEAFF. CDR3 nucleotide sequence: TGCAGTGCGAGTCGGGAATACACTGAAGCTTTCTTT.

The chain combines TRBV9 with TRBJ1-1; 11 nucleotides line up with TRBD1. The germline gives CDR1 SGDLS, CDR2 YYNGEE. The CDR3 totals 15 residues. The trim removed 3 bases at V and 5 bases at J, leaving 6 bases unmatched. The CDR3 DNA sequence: TGTGCCAGCAGCGCTGGGGACAGGGGGAGAACTGAAGCTTTCTTT. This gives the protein CASSAGDRGRTEAFF.

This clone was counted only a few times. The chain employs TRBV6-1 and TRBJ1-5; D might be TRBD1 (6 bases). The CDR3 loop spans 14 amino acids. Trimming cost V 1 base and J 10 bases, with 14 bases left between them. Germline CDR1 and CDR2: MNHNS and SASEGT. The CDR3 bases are TGTGCCAGCAGTGAAGAAGGGGGAATTTCCCCCCAGCATTTT. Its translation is CASSEEGGISPQHF.

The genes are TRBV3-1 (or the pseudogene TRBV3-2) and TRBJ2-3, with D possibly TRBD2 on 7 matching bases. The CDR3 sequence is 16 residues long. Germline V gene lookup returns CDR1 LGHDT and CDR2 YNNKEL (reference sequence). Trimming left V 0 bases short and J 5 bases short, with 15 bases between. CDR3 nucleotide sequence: TGTGCCAGCAGCCAAGAATGGGGGGGCCGTGGAGATACGCAGTATTTT. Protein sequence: CASSQEWGGRGDTQYF.

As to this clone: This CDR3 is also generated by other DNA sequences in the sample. This CDR3 is CASSRTANTEAFF. DNA for the CDR3: TGTGCCAGCAGTCGAACAGCGAACACTGAAGCTTTCTTT. The J gene is TRBJ1-1, the V gene TRBV12-3 or TRBV12-4, with D hard to call. The CDR3 runs 13 residues. Trimming removed 5 bases from V and 1 base from J, with 8 bases in between.

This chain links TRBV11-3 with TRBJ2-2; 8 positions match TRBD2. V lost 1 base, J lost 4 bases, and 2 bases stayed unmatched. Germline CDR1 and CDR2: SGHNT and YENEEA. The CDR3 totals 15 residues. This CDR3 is CASSLAGGPTGELFF. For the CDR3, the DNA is TGTGCCAGCAGCTTAGCGGGGGGGCCCACCGGGGAGCTGTTTTTT.

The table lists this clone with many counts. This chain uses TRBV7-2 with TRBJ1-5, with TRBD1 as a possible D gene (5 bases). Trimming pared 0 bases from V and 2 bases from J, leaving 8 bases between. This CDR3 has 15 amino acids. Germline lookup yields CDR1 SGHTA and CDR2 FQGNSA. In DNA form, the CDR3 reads TGTGCCAGCAGCTTAGCGGCCAGGGGCAATCAGCCCCAGCATTTT. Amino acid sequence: CASSLAARGNQPQHF. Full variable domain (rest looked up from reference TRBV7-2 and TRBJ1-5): GAGVSQSPSNKVTEKGKDVELRCDPISGHTALYWYRQSLGQGLEFLIYFQGNSAPDKSGLPSDRFSAERTGGSVSTLTIQRTQQEDSAVYLCASSLAARGNQPQHFGDGTRLSIL.

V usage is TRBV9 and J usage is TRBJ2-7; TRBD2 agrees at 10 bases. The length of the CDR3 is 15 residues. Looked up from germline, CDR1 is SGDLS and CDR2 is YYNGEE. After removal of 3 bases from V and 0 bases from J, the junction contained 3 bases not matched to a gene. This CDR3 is CASSAGTSVSYEQYF. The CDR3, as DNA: TGTGCCAGCAGCGCCGGGACTAGCGTCTCCTACGAGCAGTACTTC.

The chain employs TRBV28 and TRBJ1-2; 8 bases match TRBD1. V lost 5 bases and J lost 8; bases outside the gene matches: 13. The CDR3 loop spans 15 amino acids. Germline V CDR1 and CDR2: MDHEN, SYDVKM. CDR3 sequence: CASSNRGTTVVGYTF. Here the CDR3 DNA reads TGTGCCAGCAGTAACAGGGGGACTACGGTGGTCGGCTACACCTTC.

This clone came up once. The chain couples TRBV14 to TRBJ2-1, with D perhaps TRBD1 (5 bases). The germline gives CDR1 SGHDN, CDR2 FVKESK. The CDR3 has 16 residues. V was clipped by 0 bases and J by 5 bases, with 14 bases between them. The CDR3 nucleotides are TGTGCCAGCAGCCAAGATCAGTGGGTGACAGACAATGAGCAGTTCTTC. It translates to CASSQDQWVTDNEQFF. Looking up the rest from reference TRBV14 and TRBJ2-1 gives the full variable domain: EAGVTQFPSHSVIEKGQTVTLRCDPISGHDNLYWYRRVMGKEIKFLLHFVKESKQDESGMPNNRFLAERTGGTYSTLKVQPAELEDSGVYFCASSQDQWVTDNEQFFGPGTRLTVL.

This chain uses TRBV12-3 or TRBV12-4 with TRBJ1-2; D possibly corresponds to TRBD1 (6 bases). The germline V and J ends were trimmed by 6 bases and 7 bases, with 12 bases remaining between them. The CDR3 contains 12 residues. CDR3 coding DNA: TGTGCCAGCAGATATCGGGGGGCTGGCTACACCTTC. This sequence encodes CASRYRGAGYTF.

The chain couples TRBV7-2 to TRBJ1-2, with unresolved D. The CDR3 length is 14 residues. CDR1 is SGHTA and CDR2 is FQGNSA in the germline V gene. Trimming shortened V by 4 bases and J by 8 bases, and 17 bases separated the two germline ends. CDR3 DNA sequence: TGTGCCAGCAGCTCGGACGGACGCCCGGGGGGCTACACCTTC. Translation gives CASSSDGRPGGYTF.

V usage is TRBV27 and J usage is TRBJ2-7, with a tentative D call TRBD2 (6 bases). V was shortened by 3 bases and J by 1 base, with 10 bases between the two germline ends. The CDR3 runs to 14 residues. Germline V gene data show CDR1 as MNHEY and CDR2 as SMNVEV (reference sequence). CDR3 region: CASSLSSVSYEQYF. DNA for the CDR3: TGTGCCAGCAGTTTGTCTAGCGTTTCCTACGAGCAGTACTTC.